These T cell receptor beta chains were read from a single sample in a study of T cell repertoires in cytomegalovirus infection. TCRdb processed the reads anew with MiXCR; each CDR3 protein has one entry. The data hold under 850,000 distinct CDR3 sequences, with less than 40% observed a single time. Sequencing input: PBMCs. The receptors derive from a human donor in good health (CMV status not recorded). Some clones in this sample may be carry-over from other donors' samples. Both conserved end residues are part of each CDR3. The D gene is left open where the match is weak. Part of the rows lack a size; the others show once, few, many or a class for expanded clones.

CDR3	DNA	D	J	size	V
CASSLNTRGETQYF	TGCGCCAGCAGCTTGAACACTAGGGGGGAGACCCAGTACTTC	.	TRBJ2-5	.	TRBV5-1
CASSLESYNEQFF	TGTGCCAGCAGTTTAGAGTCATACAATGAGCAGTTCTTC	.	TRBJ2-1	.	TRBV12-3/TRBV12-4
CASTGTDSGGTEAFF	TGTGCCAGCACCGGGACCGACTCGGGAGGGACTGAAGCTTTCTTT	.	TRBJ1-1	.	TRBV2
CASSLRVDRGGSYTF	TGTGCCAGCAGTTTACGTGTGGACAGGGGCGGTAGCTACACCTTC	TRBD1	TRBJ1-2	.	TRBV28
CSVVPSLTSGSYSEGQYF	TGCAGCGTTGTCCCCTCTCTTACTAGCGGGAGTTATAGTGAGGGGCAGTACTTC	TRBD2	TRBJ2-7	.	TRBV29-1
CASSLVRGTGELFF	TGTGCCAGCAGCCTAGTGAGAGGGACCGGGGAGCTGTTTTTT	.	TRBJ2-2	many	TRBV7-2
CASSLGVSLDTEAFF	TGTGCCAGCAGCTTAGGGGTCAGCTTGGACACTGAAGCTTTCTTT	.	TRBJ1-1	few	TRBV7-8
CASSLASGSNTEAFF	TGTGCCAGCAGTTTAGCCTCAGGGTCGAACACTGAAGCTTTCTTT	.	TRBJ1-1	.	TRBV12-3/TRBV12-4
CASSSRVAEAFF	TGTGCCAGCAGTTCCAGGGTAGCCGAAGCTTTCTTT	.	TRBJ1-1	few	TRBV12-3/TRBV12-4
CASSYLNGLATQYF	TGTGCCAGCAGTTACTTAAACGGACTAGCAACGCAGTATTTT	TRBD2	TRBJ2-3	.	TRBV6-2/TRBV6-3
CSVVGVSYEQYF	TGCAGCGTTGTGGGGGTATCCTACGAGCAGTACTTC	.	TRBJ2-7	.	TRBV29-1
CASSEFVAGMDLNYGYTF	TGTGCCAGCAGTGAATTCGTCGCGGGAATGGATCTGAACTATGGCTACACCTTC	.	TRBJ1-2	.	TRBV2
CASSLVRAGGTYNEQFF	TGTGCCAGCAGTTTAGTCAGAGCGGGGGGAACCTACAATGAGCAGTTCTTC	TRBD2	TRBJ2-1	.	TRBV6-1
CASSLGGGRRIEQFF	TGTGCCAGCAGCTTAGGCGGCGGGAGAAGGATTGAGCAGTTCTTC	TRBD2	TRBJ2-1	many	TRBV7-2
CAWRGQANYGYTF	TGTGCCTGGAGGGGACAGGCTAACTATGGCTACACCTTC	TRBD1	TRBJ1-2	.	TRBV30
CASSLLYSGEQYF	TGTGCCAGCAGTTTACTCTATTCTGGCGAGCAGTACTTC	.	TRBJ2-7	.	TRBV28
CASSLRDRSPYNSPLHF	TGTGCCAGCAGTTTACGGGACAGGAGCCCCTATAATTCACCCCTCCACTTT	TRBD1	TRBJ1-6	.	TRBV12-3/TRBV12-4
CASSFRLAGSYNEQFF	TGTGCCAGCAGTTTTCGACTAGCGGGGTCCTACAATGAGCAGTTCTTC	TRBD2	TRBJ2-1	few	TRBV28
CASSSGQAGGYTF	TGTGCCAGCAGCTCCGGACAGGCGGGGGGCTACACCTTC	TRBD1	TRBJ1-2	.	TRBV28
CASSHRTGYEQYF	TGCGCCAGCAGCCATCGGACAGGCTACGAGCAGTACTTC	TRBD1	TRBJ2-7	once	TRBV4-1
CASSFPGQGAQYF	TGTGCCAGCAGCTTTCCGGGACAGGGGGCTCAGTACTTC	TRBD1	TRBJ2-7	.	TRBV11-1
CASSSVGSNQEPQHF	TGTGCCAGTAGTTCCGTAGGGTCAAACCAAGAGCCCCAGCATTTT	.	TRBJ1-5	.	TRBV19
CSASTTRAGYNEQFF	TGCAGTGCTAGTACAACTCGGGCAGGATACAATGAGCAGTTCTTC	.	TRBJ2-1	.	TRBV20-1
CASSLRTGINSPLHF	TGTGCCAGCAGCTTAAGGACGGGGATTAATTCACCCCTCCACTTT	.	TRBJ1-6	many	TRBV7-2
CASSLLTTGLAGDSSDTQYF	TGTGCCAGCAGCTTACTCACTACAGGACTAGCGGGAGATTCCTCAGATACGCAGTATTTT	TRBD2	TRBJ2-3	.	TRBV7-8
CASGGRGGTNTQYF	TGTGCCAGCGGTGGGCGGGGGGGGACGAATACGCAGTATTTT	TRBD2	TRBJ2-3	few	TRBV7-2
CASSVDRGRRGYTF	TGTGCCAGTAGTGTCGACAGGGGCAGGAGAGGCTACACCTTC	TRBD1	TRBJ1-2	.	TRBV19
CASSPGPSGRGRTDTQYF	TGTGCCAGCAGCCCAGGGCCTAGCGGGAGGGGCCGCACAGATACGCAGTATTTT	TRBD2	TRBJ2-3	few	TRBV28
CASSWGLERAYEQYF	TGTGCCAGCAGCTGGGGACTAGAGCGAGCCTACGAGCAGTACTTC	TRBD2	TRBJ2-7	few	TRBV7-2
CASSLYGGSSYEQYF	TGTGCCAGCAGTTTATATGGGGGAAGCTCCTACGAGCAGTACTTC	.	TRBJ2-7	.	TRBV27
CASRMGQGGRQPQHF	TGTGCCAGTAGGATGGGACAGGGAGGTCGACAGCCCCAGCATTTT	TRBD1	TRBJ1-5	.	TRBV19
CASSNTGGTDTQYF	TGTGCCAGCAGCAATACAGGGGGCACAGATACGCAGTATTTT	TRBD1	TRBJ2-3	.	TRBV7-3
CSAKAGANTGELFF	TGCAGTGCTAAAGCGGGAGCCAACACCGGGGAGCTGTTTTTT	TRBD2	TRBJ2-2	.	TRBV20-1
CASRTGFYEQYF	TGTGCCAGCAGGACTGGATTCTACGAGCAGTACTTC	.	TRBJ2-7	.	TRBV28
CASSYSGAGARNGDEQYF	TGTGCCAGCAGTTACTCGGGAGCGGGAGCTAGAAATGGGGACGAGCAGTACTTC	TRBD2	TRBJ2-7	.	TRBV6-5
CASSLPRAGGYEQYF	TGCGCCAGCAGCTTGCCGAGAGCGGGGGGCTACGAGCAGTACTTC	TRBD2	TRBJ2-7	.	TRBV5-1
CAISESSEGVEQFF	TGTGCCATCAGTGAGTCGAGTGAGGGGGTTGAGCAGTTCTTC	.	TRBJ2-1	.	TRBV10-3
CATAPAKANSPLHF	TGTGCCACCGCTCCGGCAAAGGCTAATTCACCCCTCCACTTT	.	TRBJ1-6	.	TRBV24-1
CASSVVFGTGDTEAFF	TGTGCCAGCAGCGTAGTTTTTGGGACAGGGGATACTGAAGCTTTCTTT	TRBD1	TRBJ1-1	.	TRBV9
CASSPMGGSYNEQFF	TGTGCCAGCAGCCCGATGGGGGGCTCCTACAATGAGCAGTTCTTC	.	TRBJ2-1	.	TRBV7-6
CASSVGDSPLHF	TGTGCCAGCAGCGTAGGGGATTCACCCCTCCACTTT	.	TRBJ1-6	.	TRBV9
CASSLRGQCGRTQYF	TGTGCCAGCAGCTTAAGGGGACAGTGCGGACGGACCCAGTACTTC	TRBD1	TRBJ2-5	.	TRBV7-3
CASSLFGADTQYF	TGTGCCAGCAGCTTATTCGGTGCCGATACGCAGTATTTT	.	TRBJ2-3	.	TRBV11-2
CASSSQAGGTYEQYF	TGTGCCAGCAGCTCGCAAGCGGGGGGGACTTACGAGCAGTACTTC	TRBD2	TRBJ2-7	few	TRBV12-3/TRBV12-4
CASQTSYGYTF	TGTGCCAGCCAGACCAGCTATGGCTACACCTTC	.	TRBJ1-2	few	TRBV28
CASSIRDSPYNEQFF	TGTGCCAGTAGTATCCGCGACAGTCCCTACAATGAGCAGTTCTTC	.	TRBJ2-1	few	TRBV19
CASRRTWENTEAFF	TGTGCCAGCAGAAGAACTTGGGAGAACACTGAAGCTTTCTTT	.	TRBJ1-1	.	TRBV2
CASSSGQLTDTQYF	TGTGCCAGCAGCTCGGGACAGCTCACAGATACGCAGTATTTT	TRBD1	TRBJ2-3	many	TRBV7-8